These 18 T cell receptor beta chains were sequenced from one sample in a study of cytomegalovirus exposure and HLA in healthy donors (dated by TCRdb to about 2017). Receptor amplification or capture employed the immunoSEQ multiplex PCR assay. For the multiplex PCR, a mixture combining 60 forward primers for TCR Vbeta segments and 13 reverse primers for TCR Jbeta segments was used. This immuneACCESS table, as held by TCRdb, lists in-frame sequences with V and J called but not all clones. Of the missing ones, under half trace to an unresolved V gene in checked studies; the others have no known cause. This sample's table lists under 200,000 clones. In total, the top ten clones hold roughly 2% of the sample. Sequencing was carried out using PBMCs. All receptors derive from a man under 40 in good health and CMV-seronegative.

CDR3 coding DNA: TGTGCCAGCAGCGTAGCTGCGGGAGGGCCAACTTTGCCCTACGAGCAGTACTTC. Its protein product is CASSVAAGGPTLPYEQYF. The genes are TRBV9 and TRBJ2-7, with 9 nucleotides matching TRBD2. J lost 2 bases, V lost 0 bases, and 12 bases had no gene match. Germline assignment: CDR1 SGDLS and CDR2 YYNGEE. CDR3 length equals 18 residues.

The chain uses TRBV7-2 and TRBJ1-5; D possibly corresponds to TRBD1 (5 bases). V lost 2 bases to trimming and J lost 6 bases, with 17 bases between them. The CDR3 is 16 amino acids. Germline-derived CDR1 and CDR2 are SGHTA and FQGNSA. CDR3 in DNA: TGTGCCAGCAGCTTACCCGGGGACTGGGTGGGTCAGCCCCAGCATTTT. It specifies CASSLPGDWVGQPQHF.

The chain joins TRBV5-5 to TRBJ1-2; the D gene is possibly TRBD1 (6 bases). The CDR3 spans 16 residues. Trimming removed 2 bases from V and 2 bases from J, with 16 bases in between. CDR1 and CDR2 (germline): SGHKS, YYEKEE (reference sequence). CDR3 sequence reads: CASSFPWDTQNYGYTF. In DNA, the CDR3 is TGTGCCAGCAGCTTCCCGTGGGACACGCAAAACTATGGCTACACCTTC.

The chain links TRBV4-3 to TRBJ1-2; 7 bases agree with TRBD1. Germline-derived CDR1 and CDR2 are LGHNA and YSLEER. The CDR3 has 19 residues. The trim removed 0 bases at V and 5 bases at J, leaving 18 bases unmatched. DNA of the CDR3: TGCGCCAGCAGCCAAGACACCGGGACAGATATTTTCTTGGCGTATGGCTACACCTTC. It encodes CASSQDTGTDIFLAYGYTF.

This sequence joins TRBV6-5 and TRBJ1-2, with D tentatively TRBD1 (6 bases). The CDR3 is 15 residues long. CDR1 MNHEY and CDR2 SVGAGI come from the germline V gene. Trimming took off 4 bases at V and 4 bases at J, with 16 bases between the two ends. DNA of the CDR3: TGTGCCAGCAGTTTCTCCGGGACACCCCTCTATGGCTACACCTTC. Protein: CASSFSGTPLYGYTF.

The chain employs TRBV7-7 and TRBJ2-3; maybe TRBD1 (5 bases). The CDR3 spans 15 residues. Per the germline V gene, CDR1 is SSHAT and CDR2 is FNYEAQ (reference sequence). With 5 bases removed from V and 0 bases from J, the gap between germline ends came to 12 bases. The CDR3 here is CASSKLDSSTDTQYF. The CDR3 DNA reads TGTGCCAGCAGCAAATTAGACAGTAGCACAGATACGCAGTATTTT.

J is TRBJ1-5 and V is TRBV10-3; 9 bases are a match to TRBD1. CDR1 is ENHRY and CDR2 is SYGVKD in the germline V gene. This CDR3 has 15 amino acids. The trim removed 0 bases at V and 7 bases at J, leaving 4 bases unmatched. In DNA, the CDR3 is TGTGCCATCAGTGAGTCGGGGACAGGGCGCCAGCCCCAGCATTTT. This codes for CAISESGTGRQPQHF.

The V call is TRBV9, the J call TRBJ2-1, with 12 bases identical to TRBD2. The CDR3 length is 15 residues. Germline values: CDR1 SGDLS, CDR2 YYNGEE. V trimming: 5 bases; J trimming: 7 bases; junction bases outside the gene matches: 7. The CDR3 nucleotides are TGTGCCAGCAGTTCTAGCGGGAGGGCCGGAAATGAGCAGTTCTTC. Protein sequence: CASSSSGRAGNEQFF.

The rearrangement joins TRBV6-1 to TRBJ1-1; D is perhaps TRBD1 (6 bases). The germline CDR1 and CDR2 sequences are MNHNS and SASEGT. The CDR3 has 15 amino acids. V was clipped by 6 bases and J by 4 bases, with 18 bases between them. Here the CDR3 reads CASREQGQVITEAFF. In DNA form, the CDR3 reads TGTGCCAGCAGGGAGCAGGGGCAAGTAATCACTGAAGCTTTCTTT.

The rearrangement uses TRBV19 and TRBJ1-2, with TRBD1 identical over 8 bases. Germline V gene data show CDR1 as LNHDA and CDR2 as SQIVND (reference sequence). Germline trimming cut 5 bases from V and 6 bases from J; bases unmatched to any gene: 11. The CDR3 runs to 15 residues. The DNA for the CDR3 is TGTGCCAGTAGTGTCTCGCTCAGGGGGCTTGATGGCTACACCTTC. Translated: CASSVSLRGLDGYTF. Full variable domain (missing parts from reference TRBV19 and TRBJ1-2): DGGITQSPKYLFRKEGQNVTLSCEQNLNHDAMYWYRQDPGQGLRLIYYSQIVNDFQKGDIAEGYSVSREKKESFPLTVTSAQKNPTAFYLCASSVSLRGLDGYTFGSGTRLTVV.

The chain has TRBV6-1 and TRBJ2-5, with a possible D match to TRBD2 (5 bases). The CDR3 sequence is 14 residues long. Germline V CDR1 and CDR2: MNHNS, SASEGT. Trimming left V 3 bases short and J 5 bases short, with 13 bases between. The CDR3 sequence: CASSEGVAWETQYF. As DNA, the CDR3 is TGTGCCAGCAGTGAGGGAGTAGCTTGGGAGACCCAGTACTTC.

The DNA of the CDR3 is TGTGCCAGCAGCCCCCCGGGACTAGCGGGAGAAGTTGAGCAGTTCTTC. Protein sequence: CASSPPGLAGEVEQFF. The chain links TRBV11-2 to TRBJ2-1; 14 nucleotides line up with TRBD2. This CDR3 contains 16 residues. J lost 9 bases, V lost 5 bases, and 9 bases had no gene match. Germline lookup yields CDR1 SGHAT and CDR2 FQNNGV.

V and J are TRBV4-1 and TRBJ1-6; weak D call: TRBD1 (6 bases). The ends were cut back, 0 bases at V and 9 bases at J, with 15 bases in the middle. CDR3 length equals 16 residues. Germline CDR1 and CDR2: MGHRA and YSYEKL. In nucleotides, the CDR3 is TGCGCCAGCAGCCAAGATCAGGATACAGGGCGTTCACCCCTCCACTTT. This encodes CASSQDQDTGRSPLHF.

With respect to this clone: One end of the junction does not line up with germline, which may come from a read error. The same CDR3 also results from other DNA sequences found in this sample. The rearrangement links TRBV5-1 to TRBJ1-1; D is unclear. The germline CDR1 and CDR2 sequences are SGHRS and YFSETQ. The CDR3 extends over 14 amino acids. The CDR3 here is CASSYRGANTEAFF. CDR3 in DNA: TGCGCCAGCAGTTACCGGGGAGCGAACACTGAAGCCTTCTTT.

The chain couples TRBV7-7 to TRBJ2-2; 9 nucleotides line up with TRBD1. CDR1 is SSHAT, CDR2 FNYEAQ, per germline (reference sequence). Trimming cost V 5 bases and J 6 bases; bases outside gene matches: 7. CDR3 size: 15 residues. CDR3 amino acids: CASSTRDRESGELFF. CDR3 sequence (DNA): TGTGCCAGCAGCACTCGGGACAGGGAGTCCGGGGAGCTGTTTTTT.

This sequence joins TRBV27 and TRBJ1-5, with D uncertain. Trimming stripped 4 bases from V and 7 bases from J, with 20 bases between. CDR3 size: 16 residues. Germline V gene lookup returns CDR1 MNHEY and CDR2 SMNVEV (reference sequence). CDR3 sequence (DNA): TGTGCCAGCAGTTCCCCCAGTAGTCCGAGAGGCCAGCCCCAGCATTTT. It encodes CASSSPSSPRGQPQHF.

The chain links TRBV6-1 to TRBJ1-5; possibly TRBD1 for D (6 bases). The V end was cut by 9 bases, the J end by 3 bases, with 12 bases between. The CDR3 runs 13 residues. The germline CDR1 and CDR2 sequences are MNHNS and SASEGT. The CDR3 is CASLGHANQPQHF. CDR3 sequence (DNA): TGTGCCAGTTTGGGACACGCCAATCAGCCCCAGCATTTT.

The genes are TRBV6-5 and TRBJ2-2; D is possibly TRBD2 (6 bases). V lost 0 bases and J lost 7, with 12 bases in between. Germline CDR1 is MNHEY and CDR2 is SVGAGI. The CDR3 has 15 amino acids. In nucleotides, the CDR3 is TGTGCCAGCAGTTACTCCTCGGGACTCCTCGGGGAGCTGTTTTTT. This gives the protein CASSYSSGLLGELFF.